One and the same sample provided the 5 T cell receptor beta chains below, sequenced in a study of T-cell memory formation after mild COVID-19. MiXCR was run by TCRdb on the 5' RACE reads, yielding one entry per CDR3 protein. Of under 400,000 distinct CDR3 sequences in the sample, 25% to 30% are singletons; the top ten hold roughly 13%. The sequenced sample consisted of PBMCs or a T cell subset sorted from them (not recorded which). These receptors all stem from an adult woman who had mild COVID-19 (a few samples of this study predate the infection). Cell type and time point are not known.

This chain connects TRBV18 to TRBJ1-6; D might be TRBD1 (5 bases). The V gene's germline CDR1 is KGHSH and CDR2 LQKENI. The CDR3 spans 16 residues. V lost 0 bases, J lost 8 bases, and 14 bases lay in between. CDR3 in amino acids: CASSPPGRAIDSPLHF. CDR3 DNA: TGTGCCAGCTCACCACCGGGGCGTGCAATTGATTCACCCCTCCACTTT.

The chain couples TRBV4-1 to TRBJ2-3, with 7 positions matching TRBD2. Germline assignment: CDR1 MGHRA and CDR2 YSYEKL. The V segment lost 0 bases and the J segment 0 bases; nucleotides outside the gene matches: 3. This CDR3 region has 16 residues. The CDR3 protein is CASSQDPSGSTDTQYF. The CDR3 DNA reads TGCGCCAGCAGCCAAGACCCTAGCGGTAGCACAGATACGCAGTATTTT.

The V gene is TRBV12-3 or TRBV12-4, the J gene TRBJ2-7, with D unclear. The CDR3 has 13 amino acids. V shed 4 bases and J shed 4 bases, with 11 bases lying between them. CDR3 sequence (DNA): TGTGCCAGCAGTTCGAAAGATCGGTACGAGCAGTACTTC. Encoded protein: CASSSKDRYEQYF.

The chain uses TRBV6-5 and TRBJ2-7, with TRBD1 matching 8 bases. The V gene end was trimmed by 4 bases and the J gene end by 1 base; junction bases not matched to a gene: 9. Germline CDR1 and CDR2: MNHEY and SVGAGI. The CDR3 has 16 residues. The chain's CDR3 is CASSSLGQGGSYEQYF. CDR3 coding DNA: TGTGCCAGCAGTTCCCTCGGACAGGGAGGTTCCTACGAGCAGTACTTC.

This clonotype was seen only a few times. The chain links TRBV20-1 to TRBJ1-1; D unresolved. This CDR3 region has 16 residues. Deletions cut 0 bases from V and 3 bases from J, with 17 bases between. Germline CDR1 is DFQATT and CDR2 is SNEGSKA (reference sequence). Here the CDR3 DNA reads TGCAGTGCTAGAGATTTAGGAGGTCGAGGAGACACTGAAGCTTTCTTT. It is translated as CSARDLGGRGDTEAFF.